The 24 T cell receptor beta chains below were found in one sample sequenced in a study of blood T cell repertoires in COVID-19. Method: immunoSEQ multiplex PCR; TCRdb's copy keeps in-frame clones and lacks some. The sample consists of 300,000 or so clones, roughly 91% of them appearing once. Sequencing input: PBMCs or T cells enriched from blood (not recorded which). These receptors all come from a woman between 45 and 60 years old who had been exposed to COVID-19.

The chain joins TRBV3-1 (or the pseudogene TRBV3-2) to TRBJ1-2, with TRBD1 matching 8 bases. This CDR3 has 15 amino acids. Germline-derived CDR1 and CDR2 are LGHDT and YNNKEL (reference sequence). The J segment lost 4 bases and the V segment lost 4 bases, leaving 8 bases of the junction unmatched. In nucleotides, the CDR3 is TGTGCCAGCAGCCGAGCACAGGGGGAGAGCTATGGCTACACCTTC. Protein sequence: CASSRAQGESYGYTF.

The rearrangement joins TRBV4-2 to TRBJ1-2; 8 nucleotides match TRBD1. CDR1 is LGHNA, CDR2 YNFKEQ, per germline. V shed 4 bases and J 3 bases; nucleotides not matched to a gene: 7. This CDR3 comprises 15 residues. Here the CDR3 DNA reads TGTGCCAGCAGCCTAGAGACAGGGGTAGACTATGGCTACACCTTC. Protein: CASSLETGVDYGYTF.

The rearrangement joins TRBV5-5 to TRBJ1-1, with 9 bases lining up with TRBD1. The CDR3 runs 16 residues. Trimming removed 4 bases from V and 1 base from J; junction bases left unmatched: 8. The germline V gene has CDR1 SGHKS and CDR2 YYEKEE (reference sequence). The CDR3 region has the DNA TGTGCCAGCAGCCACAGGGACAGGGCGGGGAACACTGAAGCTTTCTTT. Translating gives CASSHRDRAGNTEAFF. The entire variable domain, with the rest obtained from reference TRBV5-5 and TRBJ1-1, is as follows: DAGVTQSPTHLIKTRGQQVTLRCSPISGHKSVSWYQQVLGQGPQFIFQYYEKEERGRGNFPDRFSARQFPNYSSELNVNALLLGDSALYLCASSHRDRAGNTEAFFGQGTRLTVV.

The CDR3 DNA sequence: TGTGCCAGCAGCAAACTAGGCCCTGGCGAGCAGTACTTC. This sequence encodes CASSKLGPGEQYF. The genes are TRBV21-1 and TRBJ2-7; the D call of TRBD2 is as the table states it, not checked on the DNA. TRBV21-1 is reported as a pseudogene. CDR3 size: 13 residues.

This clone was recorded once. V is TRBV28 and J is TRBJ1-5; tentatively, D is TRBD1 (5 bases). V was trimmed by 3 bases and J by 5 bases, leaving 11 bases between them. CDR3 length: 14 amino acids. Germline V gives CDR1 MDHEN, CDR2 SYDVKM. The CDR3 bases are TGTGCCAGCAGTTTTCGGGGGTTGTATCAGCCCCAGCATTTT. Its translation is CASSFRGLYQPQHF.

The chain employs TRBV27 and TRBJ1-5; 7 positions match TRBD1. This CDR3 contains 12 residues. After removal of 4 bases from V and 12 bases from J, the junction contained 6 bases not matched to a gene. Germline V gene lookup returns CDR1 MNHEY and CDR2 SMNVEV (reference sequence). The CDR3 loop reads CASSSSTGYQHF. CDR3 nucleotide sequence: TGTGCCAGCAGTTCCTCGACAGGGTACCAGCATTTT.

This sequence joins TRBV5-1 and TRBJ1-6; 8 bases are shared with TRBD1. The CDR3 sequence is 16 residues long. V shed 0 bases and J 10 bases; nucleotides not matched to a gene: 9. From germline, CDR1 is SGHRS and CDR2 YFSETQ. For the CDR3, the DNA is TGCGCCAGCAGCTTGGGGGAAGGGACAGGCATATCACCCCTCCACTTT. Translation gives CASSLGEGTGISPLHF.

J is TRBJ2-7 and V is TRBV6-5; tentative D call: TRBD1 (6 bases). There are 15 residues in the CDR3. V gave up 0 bases and J gave up 2 bases, with 11 bases separating them. CDR1 MNHEY and CDR2 SVGAGI come from the germline V gene. CDR3 amino acids: CASSYSRAGAYEQYF. The CDR3 DNA sequence: TGTGCCAGCAGTTACTCCAGGGCAGGGGCCTACGAGCAGTACTTC.

The chain couples TRBV6-5 to TRBJ1-2; a possible D gene is TRBD1 (6 bases). CDR3 length: 14 amino acids. Germline V gene data show CDR1 as MNHEY and CDR2 as SVGAGI. V was cut by 3 bases and J by 4 bases, with 12 bases left in between. CDR3 residues: CASSYSTDSYGYTF. The DNA of the CDR3 is TGTGCCAGCAGTTATTCGACGGACAGCTATGGCTACACCTTC.

This clone was seen once. The rearrangement joins TRBV6-5 to TRBJ2-1, with TRBD1 matching 7 bases. The germline V gene encodes CDR1 MNHEY and CDR2 SVGAGI. V dropped 6 bases and J dropped 8; count of bases not matched to a gene: 10. The CDR3 covers 14 residues. The CDR3 loop is CASSFKQGVDEQFF. The CDR3 DNA reads as TGTGCCAGCAGCTTTAAGCAGGGGGTGGATGAGCAGTTCTTC.

This clone has just one count. The rearrangement links TRBV7-9 to TRBJ2-1, with TRBD1 matching 7 bases. Germline V gives CDR1 SEHNR, CDR2 FQNEAQ (reference sequence). V was clipped by 6 bases and J by 1 base; unmatched bases: 0. The CDR3 has 13 amino acids. This chain's CDR3 is CASRQGSYNEQFF. For the CDR3, the DNA is TGTGCCAGCAGACAGGGGTCCTACAATGAGCAGTTCTTC.

This clone is a singleton in its sample. V gene TRBV28 combines with J gene TRBJ1-2, with TRBD1 identical over 9 bases. Germline V lookup: CDR1 MDHEN, CDR2 SYDVKM. CDR3 size: 14 residues. V lost 6 bases, J lost 4 bases, and 6 bases stayed unmatched. For the CDR3, the DNA is TGTGCCAGCAGCACCGGGACAGGGTTCTATGGCTACACCTTC. Amino acid sequence: CASSTGTGFYGYTF.

This rearrangement joins TRBV28 to TRBJ1-3; 8 nucleotides line up with TRBD1. The junction had 6 bases not matched to a gene; V was cut back by 5 bases and J by 0 bases. The CDR3 sequence is 16 residues long. Germline loops: CDR1 MDHEN, CDR2 SYDVKM. The DNA of the CDR3 is TGTGCCAGCAGTACTAGGACAGGGAACTCTGGAAACACCATATATTTT. This encodes CASSTRTGNSGNTIYF.

The CDR3 here is CASNIAGGYNEQFF. As DNA, the CDR3 is TGTGCCAGCAATATAGCGGGGGGATACAATGAGCAGTTCTTC. The J gene is TRBJ2-1, the V gene TRBV19; 10 bases are a match to TRBD2. CDR3 length equals 14 residues. The V gene end was trimmed by 9 bases and the J gene end by 4 bases; junction bases not matched to a gene: 6. Germline lookup yields CDR1 LNHDA and CDR2 SQIVND (reference sequence).

The chain joins TRBV2 to TRBJ2-6, with TRBD2 as a possible D gene (5 bases). Trimming cost V 0 bases and J 0 bases, with 21 bases left between them. Germline lookup yields CDR1 SNHLY and CDR2 FYNNEI. This CDR3 region has 21 residues. Here the CDR3 DNA reads TGTGCCAGCAGTGAAGCCCCCCGGGGTTGGGGTCGATTCTCTGGGGCCAACGTCCTGACTTTC. Its protein is CASSEAPRGWGRFSGANVLTF.

Remarks on this clone: The same CDR3 is also encoded by other DNA sequences in this sample. The chain carries TRBV27 and TRBJ2-7; TRBD2 matches 7 bases. The trim removed 5 bases at V and 2 bases at J, leaving 3 bases unmatched. The CDR3 has 13 residues. Germline V gene data show CDR1 as MNHEY and CDR2 as SMNVEV (reference sequence). Here the CDR3 reads CASSAGATYEQYF. CDR3 DNA: TGTGCCAGCAGTGCGGGAGCCACCTACGAGCAGTACTTC.

The chain links TRBV15 to TRBJ2-3; D remains unclear. The CDR3 covers 17 residues. CDR1 is LNHNV and CDR2 is YYDKDF in the germline V gene (reference sequence). The germline V and J ends were trimmed by 0 bases and 2 bases, with 15 bases remaining between them. CDR3 in amino acids: CATSRDFGSQTTDTQYF. DNA for the CDR3: TGTGCCACCAGCAGAGATTTTGGTAGCCAGACCACAGATACGCAGTATTTT.

V is TRBV5-1 and J is TRBJ2-1; 7 bases agree with TRBD2. Germline V gene sequence: CDR1 SGHRS, CDR2 YFSETQ. After removal of 0 bases from V and 6 bases from J, the junction contained 9 bases not matched to a gene. This CDR3 is built from 16 residues. CDR3 sequence reads: CASSLGGTNYLNEQFF. In DNA, the CDR3 is TGCGCCAGCAGCTTGGGGGGGACTAACTACCTCAATGAGCAGTTCTTC.

The chain is built from TRBV6-5 and TRBJ1-3; D is undetermined. Germline CDR1 MNHEY, CDR2 SVGAGI. The V and J ends lost 6 bases and 0 bases respectively, with 6 bases between them. The CDR3 covers 13 residues. The CDR3 here is CASRQSSGNTIYF. The DNA of the CDR3 is TGTGCCAGCAGACAGAGCTCTGGAAACACCATATATTTT.

V usage is TRBV2 and J usage is TRBJ2-1; perhaps TRBD1 as D (6 bases). The CDR3 length is 16 residues. Trimming took 8 bases from V and 0 from J, leaving 17 bases between them. Germline V lookup: CDR1 SNHLY, CDR2 FYNNEI. CDR3 nucleotides: TGTGCCAGCTCTGCCCCCGGGACACGCTCCTACAATGAGCAGTTCTTC. Its protein product is CASSAPGTRSYNEQFF.

V is TRBV7-9 and J is TRBJ2-3; 12 bases agree with TRBD2. CDR1 and CDR2 (germline): SEHNR, FQNEAQ (reference sequence). The ends lost 6 bases at V and 1 base at J; junction bases unmatched: 2. This CDR3 is built from 15 residues. The CDR3 region has the DNA TGTGCCAGCAGGTGGACTAGCGGGGGCACAGATACGCAGTATTTT. This sequence encodes CASRWTSGGTDTQYF.

The rearrangement joins TRBV4-1 to TRBJ1-5; D might be TRBD1 (5 bases). The CDR3 extends over 14 amino acids. The V gene's germline CDR1 is MGHRA and CDR2 YSYEKL. V dropped 1 base and J dropped 9 bases, with 13 bases sitting between them. The DNA of the CDR3 is TGCGCCAGCAGCCAAGTACAGCGTCAGGGGCCCCAGCATTTT. It translates to CASSQVQRQGPQHF.

The chain joins TRBV7-6 to TRBJ2-2, with 8 bases lining up with TRBD2. CDR1 SGHVS and CDR2 FNYEAQ come from the germline V gene. The CDR3 sequence is 16 residues long. Trimming took 1 base from V and 1 from J; bases not matched to a gene: 2. CDR3 nucleotides: TGTGCCAGCAGCTTAGAAGCGGGGGAGAACACCGGGGAGCTGTTTTTT. Amino acid sequence: CASSLEAGENTGELFF.

The chain has TRBV7-8 and TRBJ2-7, with a tentative D call TRBD2 (5 bases). Per germline, CDR1 SGHVS and CDR2 FQNEAQ. The V end was cut by 1 base, the J end by 3 bases, with 16 bases between. The CDR3 spans 16 residues. CDR3 bases: TGTGCCAGCAGCTTAGGAGCTTCGGGAACCTACTACGAGCAGTACTTC. Translating gives CASSLGASGTYYEQYF.